Each of the 28 T cell receptor beta chains below was sequenced from the same sample in a study of blood T cell repertoires in COVID-19 (dated by TCRdb to about 2020). Libraries were prepared through the immunoSEQ multiplex PCR assay. TCRdb took over this immuneACCESS table, retaining in-frame rearrangements with V and J assigned. Such tables are incomplete; in checked studies, under half of the missing clones stem from an unresolved V gene, and the remainder is unexplained. The sample profile shows more than 95,000 clones; 60% to 80% of them were found once. The ten top clones hold around 5.5% of the sample. Sequencing was done on a sample of peripheral blood. These receptors were collected from a man aged 55 to 70 with acute or convalescent COVID-19.

In this sample, this clone turned up a few times. The V gene is TRBV2, the J gene TRBJ1-3; D call uncertain. Per germline, CDR1 SNHLY and CDR2 FYNNEI. V was trimmed by 10 bases and J by 4 bases, leaving 14 bases between them. CDR3 length: 13 residues. The CDR3 DNA is TGTGCCACCCGGGTTCGGTCCGGAAACACCATATATTTT. Translation: CATRVRSGNTIYF.

This clone was observed at least ten times. The V gene is TRBV19, the J gene TRBJ2-7; maybe TRBD2 (5 bases). Germline V gene sequence: CDR1 LNHDA, CDR2 SQIVND (reference sequence). The CDR3 loop spans 13 amino acids. Trimming cost V 3 bases and J 4 bases, with 10 bases left between them. CDR3 residues: CASSIIAGYEQYF. As DNA, the CDR3 is TGTGCCAGTAGTATTATCGCGGGTTACGAGCAGTACTTC.

This sequence joins TRBV5-1 and TRBJ2-7, with 9 bases aligning to TRBD2. The CDR3 consists of 13 residues. V lost 8 bases and J lost 4; bases outside the gene matches: 7. The V gene's germline CDR1 is SGHRS and CDR2 YFSETQ. The chain's CDR3 is CASRAGGQYEQYF. The CDR3, as DNA: TGCGCCAGTAGGGCGGGGGGGCAGTACGAGCAGTACTTC.

This clone occurred once. The chain combines TRBV6-6 with TRBJ2-1; 9 nucleotides align to TRBD2. The CDR3 covers 15 residues. The V and J ends lost 5 bases and 6 bases, in that order; junction bases with no gene match: 8. In germline, CDR1 is MNHNY, CDR2 SVGAGI (reference sequence). The CDR3 sequence is CASSGAGGAGNEQFF. CDR3 nucleotides: TGTGCCAGCAGTGGTGCGGGGGGGGCTGGCAATGAGCAGTTCTTC.

The gene calls are TRBV24-1 and TRBJ2-3; no reliable D call. The CDR3 loop spans 12 amino acids. Trimming cost V 9 bases and J 0 bases, with 6 bases left between them. From germline, CDR1 is KGHDR and CDR2 SFDVKD. DNA of the CDR3: TGTGCCACCGGCAGTAGCACAGATACGCAGTATTTT. Amino acid sequence: CATGSSTDTQYF.

V and J are TRBV5-5 and TRBJ1-2; TRBD1 aligns across 11 bases. CDR3 length: 13 residues. The germline V gene encodes CDR1 SGHKS and CDR2 YYEKEE (reference sequence). V lost 3 bases, J lost 8 bases, and 3 bases stayed unmatched. Here the CDR3 DNA reads TGTGCCAGCAGCTCGGGACAGGGGGAAGGCTACACCTTC. As protein: CASSSGQGEGYTF.

A note on this clone: The same CDR3 also results from other DNA sequences found in this sample. The chain links TRBV5-1 to TRBJ1-1; D gene unclear. Germline-derived CDR1 and CDR2 are SGHRS and YFSETQ. V dropped 3 bases and J dropped 0 bases, with 9 bases sitting between them. This CDR3 is built from 14 residues. The CDR3 nucleotides read TGCGCCAGCAGCTCTGGCAGTATGAACACTGAAGCTTTCTTT. Encoded protein: CASSSGSMNTEAFF.

A few counts support this clone. This rearrangement joins TRBV19 to TRBJ1-2; a weak D match, TRBD1 (6 bases). CDR1 LNHDA and CDR2 SQIVND come from the germline V gene (reference sequence). The CDR3 has 14 amino acids. V gave up 5 bases and J gave up 6 bases, with 16 bases separating them. Here the CDR3 DNA reads TGTGCCAGTAGTCTAGGACAGCCCAGGGATGGCTACACCTTC. Amino acid sequence: CASSLGQPRDGYTF.

The chain employs TRBV25-1 and TRBJ2-7; TRBD2 matches 10 bases. J was trimmed by 2 bases and V by 4 bases; bases with no gene match: 5. CDR3 size: 15 residues. Germline loops: CDR1 MGHDK, CDR2 SYGVNS. Written as DNA, the CDR3 is TGTGCCAGCAGTGCGCCGGGACTAGCGCCCTACGAGCAGTACTTC. Protein sequence: CASSAPGLAPYEQYF.

This chain joins TRBV28 and TRBJ1-1; D unresolved. Trimming shortened V by 5 bases and J by 1 base, and 11 bases separated the two germline ends. This CDR3 is 14 amino acids long. CDR1 is MDHEN and CDR2 is SYDVKM in the germline V gene. This CDR3 reads CASSMEVRNTEAFF. CDR3 DNA sequence: TGTGCCAGCAGTATGGAGGTCCGGAACACTGAAGCTTTCTTT.

The chain has TRBV18 and TRBJ1-2; 8 bases are a match to TRBD1. V was clipped by 6 bases and J by 5 bases; unmatched bases: 8. The germline V gene encodes CDR1 KGHSH and CDR2 LQKENI. This CDR3 region has 14 residues. The CDR3 sequence is CASSPGGDLYGYTF. As DNA, the CDR3 is TGTGCCAGCTCCCCAGGGGGCGACCTATATGGCTACACCTTC.

This chain links TRBV3-1 (or the pseudogene TRBV3-2) with TRBJ2-1; TRBD2 matches 8 bases. After removal of 2 bases from V and 9 bases from J, the junction contained 9 bases not matched to a gene. Germline V gene data show CDR1 as LGHDT and CDR2 as YNNKEL (reference sequence). This CDR3 has 15 residues. In nucleotides, the CDR3 is TGTGCCAGCAGCCAACTATGGCGGGAGGACGGTGAGCAGTTCTTC. Its translation: CASSQLWREDGEQFF.

The J gene is TRBJ1-2, the V gene TRBV6-5; 7 bases map to TRBD1. The germline V gene has CDR1 MNHEY and CDR2 SVGAGI. The CDR3 length is 14 residues. V shed 3 bases and J 4 bases; nucleotides not matched to a gene: 5. The CDR3 DNA reads TGTGCCAGCAGTTATCGACAGGGAGGCTATGGCTACACCTTC. Amino acids: CASSYRQGGYGYTF.

The CDR3 spells CASSSGTGSYEQYF. The CDR3 nucleotides read TGTGCCAGCAGCTCCGGGACAGGCTCCTACGAGCAGTACTTC. V usage is TRBV7-9 and J usage is TRBJ2-7; 8 nucleotides line up with TRBD1. This CDR3 has 14 residues. The junction had 2 bases not matched to a gene; V was cut back by 4 bases and J by 0 bases. CDR1 is SEHNR and CDR2 is FQNEAQ in the germline V gene (reference sequence).

This clone was recorded only once. The chain has TRBV27 and TRBJ2-7, with D unresolved. V dropped 1 base and J dropped 4 bases, with 11 bases sitting between them. Germline CDR1 reads MNHEY; CDR2 reads SMNVEV (reference sequence). The CDR3 contains 14 residues. CDR3 sequence reads: CASSLLGYLYEQYF. The CDR3 DNA is TGTGCCAGCAGTTTATTGGGCTATTTATACGAGCAGTACTTC.

The chain recombines TRBV6-5 with TRBJ1-2, with D possibly being TRBD1 (5 bases). The CDR3 has 13 amino acids. Germline assignment: CDR1 MNHEY and CDR2 SVGAGI. V was trimmed by 6 bases and J by 8 bases, leaving 16 bases between them. The CDR3 is CASSMQGVRGYTF. CDR3 DNA sequence: TGTGCCAGCAGCATGCAGGGTGTGAGGGGCTACACCTTC.

The V gene is TRBV5-8, the J gene TRBJ1-5; TRBD1 is a possible D gene (6 bases). CDR1 and CDR2 from the germline V gene are SGHTS and YDEGEE. V lost 0 bases, J lost 3 bases, and 10 bases lay in between. The CDR3 runs 15 residues. Here the CDR3 DNA reads TGTGCCAGCAGCTTGGCCACAGGGCCCAATCAGCCCCAGCATTTT. This translates into CASSLATGPNQPQHF.

This CDR3 is CASSRPGRGEKLFF. The DNA of the CDR3 is TGTGCCAGCAGCCGCCCTGGGAGGGGAGAAAAACTGTTTTTT. The chain joins TRBV4-2 to TRBJ1-4; a weak D match, TRBD1 (5 bases). There are 14 residues in the CDR3. Trimming removed 4 bases at V and 8 bases at J, with 14 bases between. CDR1 and CDR2 from the germline V gene are LGHNA and YNFKEQ.

This chain joins TRBV2 and TRBJ1-2, with TRBD1 as a possible D gene (5 bases). Germline V lookup: CDR1 SNHLY, CDR2 FYNNEI. CDR3 length: 12 amino acids. The ends were cut back, 11 bases at V and 7 bases at J, with 17 bases in the middle. CDR3 coding DNA: TGTGCCTTATCGCCAGGGTTGGGTGGCTACACCTTC. Amino acid sequence: CALSPGLGGYTF.

The chain carries TRBV9 and TRBJ1-6; a possible D gene is TRBD1 (5 bases). The CDR3 contains 14 residues. Germline V gene sequence: CDR1 SGDLS, CDR2 YYNGEE. Trimming took off 0 bases at V and 9 bases at J, with 10 bases between the two ends. This CDR3 reads CASSVGGVGSPLHF. The CDR3 DNA reads TGTGCCAGCAGCGTAGGGGGGGTTGGTTCACCCCTCCACTTT.

This rearrangement joins TRBV5-1 to TRBJ1-1; D is possibly TRBD1 (6 bases). This CDR3 is 13 amino acids long. V was shortened by 4 bases and J by 3 bases, with 10 bases between the two germline ends. Germline CDR1 SGHRS, CDR2 YFSETQ. CDR3 residues: CASSAQGHTEAFF. CDR3 sequence (DNA): TGCGCCAGCAGCGCACAGGGACACACTGAAGCTTTCTTT.

This clone was counted a few times. This chain uses TRBV7-8 with TRBJ1-3; D ambiguous. The germline V gene has CDR1 SGHVS and CDR2 FQNEAQ. The CDR3 extends over 17 amino acids. The V gene lost 2 bases and the J gene lost 0 bases, with 14 bases spanning the gap. The CDR3 nucleotides read TGTGCCAGCAGCTTACTGGCACCAAGTAACTCTGGAAACACCATATATTTT. Its translation: CASSLLAPSNSGNTIYF. The variable domain in full, completed from reference TRBV7-8 and TRBJ1-3, reads GAGVSQSPRYKVAKRGQDVALRCDPISGHVSLFWYQQALGQGPEFLTYFQNEAQLDKSGLPSDRFFAERPEGSVSTLKIQRTQQEDSAVYLCASSLLAPSNSGNTIYFGEGSWLTVV.

This clone was seen more than once but under ten times. The CDR3 reads CASSSRLAGGETQYF. The CDR3 DNA follows: TGTGCCAGCAGCTCCAGACTAGCGGGAGGGGAGACCCAGTACTTC. The chain recombines TRBV11-1 with TRBJ2-5; TRBD2 matches 14 bases. Per the germline V gene, CDR1 is SGHAT and CDR2 is FQDESV (reference sequence). This CDR3 comprises 15 residues. The V gene end was trimmed by 4 bases and the J gene end by 5 bases; junction bases not matched to a gene: 3.

The chain links TRBV6-5 to TRBJ2-7, with D tentatively TRBD1 (6 bases). Per germline, CDR1 MNHEY and CDR2 SVGAGI. The CDR3 is made up of 14 amino acids. V was clipped by 6 bases and J by 3 bases, with 15 bases between them. CDR3 bases: TGTGCCAGCAGGACTCCCGGGACACTCTACGAGCAGTACTTC. Amino acids: CASRTPGTLYEQYF.

V usage is TRBV6-6 and J usage is TRBJ2-7; tentative D call: TRBD2 (6 bases). The CDR3 loop spans 13 amino acids. V was shortened by 6 bases and J by 4 bases, with 13 bases between the two germline ends. Germline CDR1 and CDR2: MNHNY and SVGAGI (reference sequence). CDR3 sequence: CASRPGAIYEQYF. The CDR3 DNA follows: TGTGCCAGCAGACCGGGAGCCATTTACGAGCAGTACTTC.

This chain joins TRBV5-1 and TRBJ2-7, with 10 nucleotides matching TRBD2. Per the germline V gene, CDR1 is SGHRS and CDR2 is YFSETQ. CDR3 length: 15 amino acids. With V trimmed by 0 bases and J by 6 bases, 6 bases remained unmatched. The DNA of the CDR3 is TGCGCCAGCAGCTTGGTGCAGCGGGGGGGCCGCGAGCAGTACTTC. Translating gives CASSLVQRGGREQYF.

The genes are TRBV11-2 and TRBJ1-3, with D unclear. Trimming left V 1 base short and J 3 bases short, with 7 bases between. Germline V gene data show CDR1 as SGHAT and CDR2 as FQNNGV. The CDR3 is made up of 14 amino acids. CDR3 sequence (DNA): TGTGCCAGCAGCTTAGCAGGTGGTGGAAACACCATATATTTT. Its protein product is CASSLAGGGNTIYF.

This clone turned up a few times. The rearrangement links TRBV7-3 to TRBJ1-1; 9 bases align to TRBD1. CDR1 SGHTA and CDR2 FQGTGA come from the germline V gene. The V gene end was trimmed by 3 bases and the J gene end by 5 bases; junction bases not matched to a gene: 10. CDR3 length equals 16 residues. CDR3 amino acids: CASSLVQGARKTEAFF. The DNA for the CDR3 is TGTGCCAGCAGCTTGGTACAGGGGGCGAGAAAAACTGAAGCTTTCTTT.